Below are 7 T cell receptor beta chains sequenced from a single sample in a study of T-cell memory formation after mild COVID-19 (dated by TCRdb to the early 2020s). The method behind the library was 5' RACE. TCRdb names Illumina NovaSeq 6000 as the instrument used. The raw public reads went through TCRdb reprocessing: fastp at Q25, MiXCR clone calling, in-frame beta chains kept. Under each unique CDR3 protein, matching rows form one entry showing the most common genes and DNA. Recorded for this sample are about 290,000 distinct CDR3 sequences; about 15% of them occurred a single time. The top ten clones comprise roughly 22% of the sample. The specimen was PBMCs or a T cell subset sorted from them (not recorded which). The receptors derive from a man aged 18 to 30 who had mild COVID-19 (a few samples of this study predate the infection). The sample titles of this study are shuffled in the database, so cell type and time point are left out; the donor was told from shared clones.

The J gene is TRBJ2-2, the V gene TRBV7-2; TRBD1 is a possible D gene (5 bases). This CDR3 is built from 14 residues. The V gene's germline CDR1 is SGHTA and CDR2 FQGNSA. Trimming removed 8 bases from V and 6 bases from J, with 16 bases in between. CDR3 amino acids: CASWGLISPGELFF. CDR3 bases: TGTGCCAGCTGGGGCCTTATCAGTCCCGGGGAGCTGTTTTTT. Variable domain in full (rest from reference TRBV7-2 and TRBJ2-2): GAGVSQSPSNKVTEKGKDVELRCDPISGHTALYWYRQSLGQGLEFLIYFQGNSAPDKSGLPSDRFSAERTGGSVSTLTIQRTQQEDSAVYLCASWGLISPGELFFGEGSRLTVL.

CDR3 protein: CASSVTDATNEKLFF. The CDR3 DNA reads TGCGCCAGCAGTGTGACAGATGCAACTAATGAAAAACTGTTTTTT. V gene TRBV5-1 combines with J gene TRBJ1-4; a possible D gene is TRBD1 (5 bases). The CDR3 is made up of 15 amino acids. V was pared by 5 bases and J by 0 bases, with 11 bases between. CDR1 SGHRS and CDR2 YFSETQ come from the germline V gene.

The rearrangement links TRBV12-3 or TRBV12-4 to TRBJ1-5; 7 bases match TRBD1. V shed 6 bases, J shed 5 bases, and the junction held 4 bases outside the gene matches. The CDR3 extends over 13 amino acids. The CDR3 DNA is TGTGCCAGCAGAGGGGACAGCTATCAGCCCCAGCATTTT. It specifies CASRGDSYQPQHF.

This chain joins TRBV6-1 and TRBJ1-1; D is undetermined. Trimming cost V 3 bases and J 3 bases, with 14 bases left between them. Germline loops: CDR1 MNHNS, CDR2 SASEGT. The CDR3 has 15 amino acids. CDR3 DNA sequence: TGTGCCAGCAGTGATATGGGAGTCAGATACACTGAAGCTTTCTTT. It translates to CASSDMGVRYTEAFF.

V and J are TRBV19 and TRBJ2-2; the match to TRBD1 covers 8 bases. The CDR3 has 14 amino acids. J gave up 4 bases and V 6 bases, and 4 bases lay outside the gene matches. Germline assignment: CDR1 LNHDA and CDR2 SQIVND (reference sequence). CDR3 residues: CASSLTGATGELFF. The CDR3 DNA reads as TGTGCCAGTAGCCTGACAGGGGCCACCGGGGAGCTGTTTTTT. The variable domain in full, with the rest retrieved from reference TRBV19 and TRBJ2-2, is DGGITQSPKYLFRKEGQNVTLSCEQNLNHDAMYWYRQDPGQGLRLIYYSQIVNDFQKGDIAEGYSVSREKKESFPLTVTSAQKNPTAFYLCASSLTGATGELFFGEGSRLTVL.

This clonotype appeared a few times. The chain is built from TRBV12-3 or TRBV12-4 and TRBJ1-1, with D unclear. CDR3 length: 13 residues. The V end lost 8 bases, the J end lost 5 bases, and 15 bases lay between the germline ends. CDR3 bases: TGTGCCAGCCGCTACTCCGCGGGGACTGAAGCTTTCTTT. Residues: CASRYSAGTEAFF.

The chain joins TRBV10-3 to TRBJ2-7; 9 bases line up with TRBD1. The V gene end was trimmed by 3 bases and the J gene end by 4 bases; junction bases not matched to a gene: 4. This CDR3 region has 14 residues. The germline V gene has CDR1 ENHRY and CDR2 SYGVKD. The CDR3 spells CAISEGTGMYEQYV. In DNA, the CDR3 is TGTGCCATCAGTGAAGGGACAGGGATGTACGAGCAGTACGTC.